This T cell receptor beta chain was found in a study of blood T cell repertoires in COVID-19. Background on the study: Samples representing acute and convalescent COVID-19 were sourced from the United States, Italy and Spain. PBMCs, B-cell-depleted T cells, or T cells were the source of the cDNA or gDNA that made up the material.

Germline-derived CDR1 and CDR2 are SEHNR and FQNEAQ (reference sequence). The CDR3 loop spans 15 amino acids. V was pared by 5 bases and J by 7 bases, with 18 bases between. Profiled with immunoSEQ multiplex PCR; TCRdb holds only in-frame clones, not every one. Seen here are about 100,000 clones, about 89% observed once, and the top ten hold 2.1%. This clone was seen just once. Sequencing was carried out using peripheral blood. This receptor was obtained from a man in his fifties with active COVID-19. The rearrangement links TRBV7-9 to TRBJ1-5; maybe TRBD1 (5 bases). DNA for the CDR3: TGTGCCAGCAGCCCGGGGACTGAGCGAGGGCAGCCCCAGCATTTT. Its translation is CASSPGTERGQPQHF.